Below are 21 T cell receptor beta chains sequenced from a single sample in a study of blood T cells in healthy people across ages. Using a J-beta primer mix together with a sample-barcoded 5' primer, a second PCR was run for roughly 6 to 12 cycles. TCRdb reprocessed the 5' RACE reads via MiXCR and lists one record per CDR3 protein. The sample lists 750,000 to 950,000 distinct CDR3 sequences, around 29% occurring once. These sequences were also reported in another study, on T cells of mothers and their children.

Sequencing used blood. These receptors all come from a woman aged 40 to 50 in good health.

This chain uses TRBV5-1 with TRBJ2-3; 8 positions agree with TRBD2. The CDR3 is made up of 16 amino acids. V was pared by 4 bases and J by 0 bases, with 7 bases of the junction left unmatched. Per the germline V gene, CDR1 is SGHRS and CDR2 is YFSETQ. CDR3 nucleotides: TGCGCCAGCAGCACCTTTAGCGGGACTAGCACAGATACGCAGTATTTT. Translated: CASSTFSGTSTDTQYF.

Details on this clonotype: This sequence may be a read error, since a much larger clone differs from it by one base. This chain joins TRBV28 and TRBJ1-2; D call uncertain. The CDR3 spans 14 residues. Germline values: CDR1 MDHEN, CDR2 SYDVKM. V dropped 6 bases and J dropped 8 bases, with 19 bases sitting between them. CDR3 in DNA: TGTGCCAGCAGCCTCGCCCTCGGCGTCCCAGGCTACACCTTC. Its protein is CASSLALGVPGYTF.

The table lists this clonotype with a few counts. The chain combines TRBV10-3 with TRBJ2-5, with 7 nucleotides matching TRBD1. After removal of 0 bases from V and 3 bases from J, the junction contained 1 base not matched to a gene. The CDR3 loop spans 14 amino acids. The germline V gene has CDR1 ENHRY and CDR2 SYGVKD. The CDR3 reads CAISESTGKETQYF. CDR3 nucleotide sequence: TGTGCCATCAGTGAGTCGACAGGGAAAGAGACCCAGTACTTC.

On this clonotype itself: One end of the junction fails to match germline, which may point to a read error. This chain links TRBV6-6 with TRBJ1-2; the match to TRBD1 covers 8 bases. The CDR3 has 13 amino acids. Per germline, CDR1 MNHNY and CDR2 SVGAGI (reference sequence). The CDR3 is CAGSPSQGDGYTF. The CDR3 coding sequence is TGTGCCGGCAGTCCGTCACAGGGGGATGGCTACACCTTC.

The chain has TRBV6-1 and TRBJ1-5, with a tentative D call TRBD1 (5 bases). The CDR3 covers 13 residues. The germline CDR1 and CDR2 sequences are MNHNS and SASEGT. V was clipped by 0 bases and J by 15 bases, with 15 bases between them. CDR3 sequence reads: CASSEADLQELHF. CDR3 sequence (DNA): TGTGCCAGCAGTGAAGCCGATCTACAGGAATTGCATTTT.

This chain links TRBV10-3 with TRBJ1-1, with D possibly being TRBD1 (5 bases). The germline CDR1 and CDR2 sequences are ENHRY and SYGVKD. V was clipped by 8 bases and J by 1 base, with 8 bases between them. The CDR3 totals 12 residues. CDR3 amino acids: CAIYGGNTEAFF. CDR3 coding DNA: TGTGCCATCTATGGGGGGAACACTGAAGCTTTCTTT.

The sample holds one count of this clonotype. A much larger clone differs from this one at a single base, so this may be a read error. This chain joins TRBV29-1 and TRBJ1-2; D not resolved. This CDR3 is 12 amino acids long. The V gene's germline CDR1 is SQVTM and CDR2 ANQGSEA. The V and J ends lost 3 bases and 7 bases respectively, with 12 bases between them. The CDR3 protein is CSVDSQAAGYTF. The DNA of the CDR3 is TGCAGCGTTGATTCGCAGGCGGCTGGCTACACCTTC.

This clonotype was picked up a small number of times. This chain connects TRBV19 to TRBJ2-5; 11 positions agree with TRBD1. The trim removed 4 bases at V and 4 bases at J, leaving 5 bases unmatched. This CDR3 contains 15 residues. Per germline, CDR1 LNHDA and CDR2 SQIVND (reference sequence). The CDR3 nucleotides read TGTGCCAGTAGTAGGACAGGGGGCGCCGGAGAGACCCAGTACTTC. Residues: CASSRTGGAGETQYF. The full variable domain, its missing parts supplied by reference TRBV19 and TRBJ2-5, is DGGITQSPKYLFRKEGQNVTLSCEQNLNHDAMYWYRQDPGQGLRLIYYSQIVNDFQKGDIAEGYSVSREKKESFPLTVTSAQKNPTAFYLCASSRTGGAGETQYFGPGTRLLVL.

V usage is TRBV28 and J usage is TRBJ1-1; tentatively, D is TRBD1 (5 bases). Trimming removed 8 bases from V and 1 base from J, with 17 bases in between. CDR1 and CDR2 (germline): MDHEN, SYDVKM. This CDR3 region has 15 residues. The CDR3 region has the DNA TGTGCCAGCCTCGAGGGCCTGGGGCGGAACACTGAAGCTTTCTTT. The encoded protein is CASLEGLGRNTEAFF.

This rearrangement joins TRBV5-1 to TRBJ1-1, with D perhaps TRBD1 (5 bases). V gave up 4 bases and J gave up 0 bases, with 13 bases separating them. This CDR3 is 15 amino acids long. The germline gives CDR1 SGHRS, CDR2 YFSETQ. As DNA, the CDR3 is TGCGCCAGCAGCGGGGGACGGCATTTGAACACTGAAGCTTTCTTT. Protein product: CASSGGRHLNTEAFF.

The table lists this clonotype with many counts. V usage is TRBV9 and J usage is TRBJ1-4; 9 nucleotides align to TRBD1. This CDR3 comprises 15 residues. CDR1 and CDR2 from the germline V gene are SGDLS and YYNGEE. Germline trimming cut 2 bases from V and 5 bases from J; bases unmatched to any gene: 4. The CDR3 DNA is TGTGCCAGCAGCGTCCAGACAGGGGGAAATGAAAAACTGTTTTTT. Amino acid sequence: CASSVQTGGNEKLFF. Drawing the rest from reference TRBV9 and TRBJ1-4, the complete variable domain is DSGVTQTPKHLITATGQRVTLRCSPRSGDLSVYWYQQSLDQGLQFLIQYYNGEERAKGNILERFSAQQFPDLHSELNLSSLELGDSALYFCASSVQTGGNEKLFFGSGTQLSVL.

The genes are TRBV5-1 and TRBJ1-1, with D hard to call. CDR3 length: 16 residues. Germline V lookup: CDR1 SGHRS, CDR2 YFSETQ. The V end was cut by 0 bases, the J end by 2 bases, with 14 bases between. The DNA of the CDR3 is TGCGCCAGCAGCTTGGAGAGCACTGCGGCAAACACTGAAGCTTTCTTT. Its translation: CASSLESTAANTEAFF.

This clonotype has a count of ten or more. V and J are TRBV5-6 and TRBJ2-2, with D perhaps TRBD1 or TRBD2 (6 bases each). The CDR3 loop spans 15 amino acids. Per the germline V gene, CDR1 is SGHDT and CDR2 is YYEEEE. V was cut by 1 base and J by 5 bases, with 12 bases left in between. The CDR3 loop is CASSLRGAGTGELFF. The DNA for the CDR3 is TGTGCCAGCAGCTTGAGGGGGGCTGGAACCGGGGAGCTGTTTTTT.

This rearrangement joins TRBV7-9 to TRBJ1-2, with D possibly being TRBD1 (6 bases). Germline V gene sequence: CDR1 SEHNR, CDR2 FQNEAQ (reference sequence). This CDR3 has 13 residues. V dropped 4 bases and J dropped 7 bases, with 13 bases sitting between them. Here the CDR3 reads CASSSTQQGGYTF. The CDR3 DNA reads as TGTGCCAGCAGCTCCACCCAACAGGGTGGCTACACCTTC.

There are a few counts of this clonotype. The V call is TRBV7-2, the J call TRBJ2-7; 14 bases line up with TRBD2. Losses at the gene ends were 5 bases for V and 3 bases for J; bases not matched to a gene: 9. The CDR3 covers 17 residues. The germline CDR1 and CDR2 sequences are SGHTA and FQGNSA. Here the CDR3 reads CASSPGTSGGGDYEQYF. CDR3 nucleotide sequence: TGTGCCAGCAGCCCCGGGACTAGCGGGGGTGGAGACTACGAGCAGTACTTC.

Comments on this clonotype: Sequence at one end of the junction differs from germline and may be a read error. This chain uses TRBV15 with TRBJ2-5; D is ambiguous. CDR3 length equals 14 residues. Germline V gene data show CDR1 as LNHNV and CDR2 as YYDKDF (reference sequence). In nucleotides, the CDR3 is TGTGCCACCAGCAGAGCAAGGGTCCAAGAGCCCCAGTACTTC. Protein product: CATSRARVQEPQYF.

V gene TRBV4-1 combines with J gene TRBJ2-7; 8 bases are shared with TRBD1. The DNA end lines up better with TRBJ2-5; the J call may be wrong. In germline, CDR1 is MGHRA, CDR2 YSYEKL. The CDR3 has 17 residues. The CDR3 is CASSQVLSSGGGETQYF. The CDR3 region has the DNA TGCGCCAGCAGCCAAGTACTCTCTTCAGGGGGCGGGGAGACCCAGTACTTC.

This chain uses TRBV12-3 or TRBV12-4 with TRBJ1-4; D is perhaps TRBD1 (6 bases). Trimming cost V 8 bases and J 0 bases, with 19 bases left between them. The CDR3 extends over 17 amino acids. The chain's CDR3 is CASGSRGGVATNEKLFF. CDR3 bases: TGTGCCAGCGGCTCGAGGGGGGGTGTCGCAACTAATGAAAAACTGTTTTTT.

The gene calls are TRBV29-1 and TRBJ2-7; weak D call: TRBD2 (5 bases). Trimming took 2 bases from V and 6 from J, leaving 8 bases between them. The germline V gene has CDR1 SQVTM and CDR2 ANQGSEA. The CDR3 covers 11 residues. This CDR3 is CSVEHRGEQYF. DNA of the CDR3: TGCAGCGTTGAACACCGGGGCGAGCAGTACTTC.

The chain employs TRBV5-1 and TRBJ1-1; no clear D gene. CDR1 is SGHRS, CDR2 YFSETQ, per germline. Trimming pared 0 bases from V and 0 bases from J, leaving 9 bases between. The CDR3 consists of 15 residues. CDR3 DNA: TGCGCCAGCAGCTTGGGTACAACCCTGAACACTGAAGCTTTCTTT. Protein product: CASSLGTTLNTEAFF.

Ten or more counts support this clonotype. This rearrangement joins TRBV10-3 to TRBJ2-7; D not certain. Germline loops: CDR1 ENHRY, CDR2 SYGVKD. The V end lost 4 bases, the J end lost 2 bases, and 12 bases lay between the germline ends. The CDR3 totals 14 residues. The CDR3 here is CAISGNVGTYEQYF. In DNA, the CDR3 is TGTGCCATCAGTGGAAACGTGGGCACCTACGAGCAGTACTTC.